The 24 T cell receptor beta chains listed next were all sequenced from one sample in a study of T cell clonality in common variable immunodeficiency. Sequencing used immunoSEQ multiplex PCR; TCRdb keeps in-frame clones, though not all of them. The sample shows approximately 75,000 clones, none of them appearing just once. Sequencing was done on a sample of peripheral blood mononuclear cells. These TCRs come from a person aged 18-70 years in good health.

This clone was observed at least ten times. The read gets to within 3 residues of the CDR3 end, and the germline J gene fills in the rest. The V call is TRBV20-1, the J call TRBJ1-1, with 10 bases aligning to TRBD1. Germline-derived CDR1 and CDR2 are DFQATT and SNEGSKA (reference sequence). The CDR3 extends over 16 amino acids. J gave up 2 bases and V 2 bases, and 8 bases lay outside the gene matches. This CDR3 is CSARPMRDRGNTEAFF. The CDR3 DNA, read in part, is TGCAGTGCTAGACCCATGCGGGACAGGGGAAACACTGAA.

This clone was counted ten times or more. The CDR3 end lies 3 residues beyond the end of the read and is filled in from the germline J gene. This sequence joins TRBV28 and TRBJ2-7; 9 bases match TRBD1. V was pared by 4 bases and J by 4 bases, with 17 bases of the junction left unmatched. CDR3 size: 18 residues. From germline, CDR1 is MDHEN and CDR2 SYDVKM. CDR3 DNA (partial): TGTGCCAGCAGTTCCACGGACAGGGGAAGGCGGAGTCCTTACGAG. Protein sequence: CASSSTDRGRRSPYE. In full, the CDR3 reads CASSSTDRGRRSPYEQYF.

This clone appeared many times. Incomplete CDR3 DNA: TGCGCCAGCAGCCTGGCGGTCCAAGAGACC. Translated: CASSLAVQET. The CDR3 reads in full as CASSLAVQETQYF. The gene calls are TRBV5-1 and TRBJ2-5, with D unclear. Read sequence stops 3 residues before the CDR3 end, and the germline J gene provides the missing end. Trimming took 4 bases from V and 1 from J, leaving 8 bases between them. The germline gives CDR1 SGHRS, CDR2 YFSETQ. This CDR3 region has 13 residues.

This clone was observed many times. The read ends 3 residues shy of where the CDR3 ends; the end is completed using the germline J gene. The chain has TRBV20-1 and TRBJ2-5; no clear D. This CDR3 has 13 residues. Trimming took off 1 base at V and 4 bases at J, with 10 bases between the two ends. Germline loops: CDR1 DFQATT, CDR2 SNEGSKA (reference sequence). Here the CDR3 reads CSARGTGLETQYF. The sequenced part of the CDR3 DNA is TGCAGTGCTAGAGGAACGGGTTTAGAGACC.

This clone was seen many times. CDR3 bases read: TGCAGTGCCCCAAGCAGGGGCGGAATTGTCCCCTACGAG. This translates into CSAPSRGGIVPYE. The full CDR3 reads CSAPSRGGIVPYEQYF. The chain recombines TRBV20-1 with TRBJ2-7; a possible D gene is TRBD1 (6 bases). The read is 3 residues too short to cover the CDR3 end, so that end is filled in from the germline J gene. CDR1 is DFQATT, CDR2 SNEGSKA, per germline (reference sequence). The CDR3 sequence is 16 residues long. The ends were cut back, 6 bases at V and 2 bases at J, with 23 bases in the middle.

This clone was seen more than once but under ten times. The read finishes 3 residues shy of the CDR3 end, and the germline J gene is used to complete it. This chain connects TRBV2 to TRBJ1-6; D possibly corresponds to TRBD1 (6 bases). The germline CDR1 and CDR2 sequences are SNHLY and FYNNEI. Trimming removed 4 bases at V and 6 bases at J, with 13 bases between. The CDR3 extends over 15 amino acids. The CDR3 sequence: CASSVRQGPNSPLHF. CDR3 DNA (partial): TGTGCCAGCAGTGTACGTCAGGGGCCTAATTCACCC.

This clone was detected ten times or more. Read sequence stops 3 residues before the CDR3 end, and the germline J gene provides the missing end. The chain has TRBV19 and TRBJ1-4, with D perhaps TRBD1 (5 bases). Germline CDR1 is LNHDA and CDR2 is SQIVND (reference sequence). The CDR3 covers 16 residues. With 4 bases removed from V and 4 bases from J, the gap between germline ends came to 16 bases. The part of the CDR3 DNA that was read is TGTGCCAGTAGTACGCAGGGTCTGTTACTTAATGAAAAA. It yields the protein CASSTQGLLLNEK. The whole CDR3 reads CASSTQGLLLNEKLFF.

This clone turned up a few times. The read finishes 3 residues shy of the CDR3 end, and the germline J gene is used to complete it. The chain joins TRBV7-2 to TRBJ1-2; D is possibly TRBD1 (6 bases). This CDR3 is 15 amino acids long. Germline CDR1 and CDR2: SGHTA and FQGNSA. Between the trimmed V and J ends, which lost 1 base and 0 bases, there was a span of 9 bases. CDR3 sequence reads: CASSLGRGSNYGYTF. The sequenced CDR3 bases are TGTGCCAGCAGCTTAGGCAGGGGCTCTAACTATGGC.

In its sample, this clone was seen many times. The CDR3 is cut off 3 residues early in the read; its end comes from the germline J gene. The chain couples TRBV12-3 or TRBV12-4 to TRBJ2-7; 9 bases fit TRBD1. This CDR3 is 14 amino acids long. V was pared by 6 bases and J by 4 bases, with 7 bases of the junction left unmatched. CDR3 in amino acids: CASSSLDRGYEQYF. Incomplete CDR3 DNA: TGTGCCAGCAGCTCCCTGGACAGGGGATACGAG.

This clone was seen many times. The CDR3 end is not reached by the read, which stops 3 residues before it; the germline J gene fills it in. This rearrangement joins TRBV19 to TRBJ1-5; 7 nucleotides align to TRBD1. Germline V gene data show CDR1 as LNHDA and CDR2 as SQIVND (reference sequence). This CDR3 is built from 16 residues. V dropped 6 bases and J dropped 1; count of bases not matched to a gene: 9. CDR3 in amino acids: CASRGQDTASNQPQHF. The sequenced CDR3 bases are TGTGCCAGTAGAGGACAGGACACCGCCAGCAATCAGCCC.

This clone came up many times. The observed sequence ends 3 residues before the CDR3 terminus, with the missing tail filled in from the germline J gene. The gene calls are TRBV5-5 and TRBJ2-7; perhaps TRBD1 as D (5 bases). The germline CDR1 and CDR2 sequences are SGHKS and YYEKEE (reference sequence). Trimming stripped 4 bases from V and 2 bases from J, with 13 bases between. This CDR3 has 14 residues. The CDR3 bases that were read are TGTGCCAGCAGCGGGTGGGGCCTTCCCTACGAG. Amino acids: CASSGWGLPYE. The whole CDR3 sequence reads CASSGWGLPYEQYF.

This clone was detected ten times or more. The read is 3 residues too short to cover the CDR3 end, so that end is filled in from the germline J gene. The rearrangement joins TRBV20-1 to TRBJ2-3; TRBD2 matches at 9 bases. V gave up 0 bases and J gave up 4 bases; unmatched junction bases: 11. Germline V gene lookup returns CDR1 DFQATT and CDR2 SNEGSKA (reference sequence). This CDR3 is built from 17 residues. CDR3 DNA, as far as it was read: TGCAGTGCTAGAGAAAAAGAGGCGGGAGGGCCAGCAGATACG. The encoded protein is CSAREKEAGGPADT. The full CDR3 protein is CSAREKEAGGPADTQYF.

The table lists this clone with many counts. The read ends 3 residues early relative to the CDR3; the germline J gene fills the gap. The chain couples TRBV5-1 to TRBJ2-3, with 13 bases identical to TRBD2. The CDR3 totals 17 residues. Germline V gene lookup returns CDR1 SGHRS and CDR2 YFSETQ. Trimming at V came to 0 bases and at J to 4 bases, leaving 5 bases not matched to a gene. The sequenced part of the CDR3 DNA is TGCGCCAGCAGCTTGGGGACTAGCGGGAGTTATGCAGATACG. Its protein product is CASSLGTSGSYADT. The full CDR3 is CASSLGTSGSYADTQYF.

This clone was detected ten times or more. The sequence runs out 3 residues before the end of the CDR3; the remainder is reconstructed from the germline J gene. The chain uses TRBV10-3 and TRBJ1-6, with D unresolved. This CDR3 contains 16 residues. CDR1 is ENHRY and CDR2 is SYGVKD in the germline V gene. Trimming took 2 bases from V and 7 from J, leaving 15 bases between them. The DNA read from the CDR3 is TGTGCCATCAGTGAGGGCGGGGTGAGTCTGAATTCACCC. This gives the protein CAISEGGVSLNSP. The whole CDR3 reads CAISEGGVSLNSPLHF.

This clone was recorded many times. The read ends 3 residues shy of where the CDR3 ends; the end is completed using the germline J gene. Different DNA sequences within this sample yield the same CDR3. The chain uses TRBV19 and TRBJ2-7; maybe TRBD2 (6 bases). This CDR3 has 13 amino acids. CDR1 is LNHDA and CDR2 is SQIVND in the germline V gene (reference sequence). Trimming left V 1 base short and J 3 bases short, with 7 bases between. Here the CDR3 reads CASSIGLDYEQYF. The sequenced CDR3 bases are TGTGCCAGTAGTATAGGACTAGACTACGAG.

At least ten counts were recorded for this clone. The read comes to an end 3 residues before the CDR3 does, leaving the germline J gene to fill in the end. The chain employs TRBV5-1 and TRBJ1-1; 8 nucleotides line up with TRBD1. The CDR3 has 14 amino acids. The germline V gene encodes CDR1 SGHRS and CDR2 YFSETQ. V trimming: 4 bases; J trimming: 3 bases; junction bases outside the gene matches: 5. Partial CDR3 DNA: TGCGCCAGCAGCGCCCAGGGGGCTCACACTGAA. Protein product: CASSAQGAHTE. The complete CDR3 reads CASSAQGAHTEAFF.

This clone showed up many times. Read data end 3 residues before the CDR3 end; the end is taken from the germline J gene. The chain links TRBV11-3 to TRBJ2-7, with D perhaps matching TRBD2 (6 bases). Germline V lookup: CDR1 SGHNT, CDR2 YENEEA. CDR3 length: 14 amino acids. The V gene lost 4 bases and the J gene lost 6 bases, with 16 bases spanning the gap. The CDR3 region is CASSSGLLSSEQYF. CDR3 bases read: TGTGCCAGCAGCTCGGGACTCCTCTCAAGCGAG.

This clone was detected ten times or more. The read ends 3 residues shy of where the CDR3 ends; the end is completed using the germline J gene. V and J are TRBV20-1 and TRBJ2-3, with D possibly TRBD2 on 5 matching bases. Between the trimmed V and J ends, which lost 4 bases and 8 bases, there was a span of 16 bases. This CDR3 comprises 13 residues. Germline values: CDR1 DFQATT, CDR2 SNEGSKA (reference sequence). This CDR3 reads CSAMGEGAGTQYF. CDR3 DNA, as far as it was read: TGCAGTGCTATGGGCGAGGGCGCCGGTACG.

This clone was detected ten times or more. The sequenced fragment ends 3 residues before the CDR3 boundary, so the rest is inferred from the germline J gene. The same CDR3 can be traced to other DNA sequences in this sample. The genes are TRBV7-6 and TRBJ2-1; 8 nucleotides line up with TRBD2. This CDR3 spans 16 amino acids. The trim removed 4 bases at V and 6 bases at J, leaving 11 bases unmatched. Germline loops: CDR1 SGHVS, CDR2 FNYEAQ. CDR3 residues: CASSSDLAGRSNEQFF. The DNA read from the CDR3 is TGTGCCAGCAGCTCAGATTTAGCGGGACGTAGCAATGAG.

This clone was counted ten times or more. CDR3 sequence: CASSPQRDFEQYF. Partial CDR3 DNA: TGTGCCAGCTCACCTCAGCGGGACTTCGAG. The chain couples TRBV18 to TRBJ2-7; 7 bases line up with TRBD2. The CDR3 end is not reached by the read, which stops 3 residues before it; the germline J gene fills it in. This CDR3 contains 13 residues. Germline V gene lookup returns CDR1 KGHSH and CDR2 LQKENI. V was pared by 3 bases and J by 6 bases, with 5 bases of the junction left unmatched.

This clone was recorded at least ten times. The CDR3 DNA, read in part, is TGCAGTGCTGCCTTAGGACTAGCGGGAGGGTATGGGGATACG. Its translation is CSAALGLAGGYGDT. The entire CDR3 reads CSAALGLAGGYGDTQYF. This chain joins TRBV20-1 and TRBJ2-3; TRBD2 agrees at 15 bases. The read comes to an end 3 residues before the CDR3 does, leaving the germline J gene to fill in the end. The length of the CDR3 is 17 residues. The J segment lost 6 bases and the V segment lost 5 bases, leaving 12 bases of the junction unmatched. Germline-derived CDR1 and CDR2 are DFQATT and SNEGSKA (reference sequence).

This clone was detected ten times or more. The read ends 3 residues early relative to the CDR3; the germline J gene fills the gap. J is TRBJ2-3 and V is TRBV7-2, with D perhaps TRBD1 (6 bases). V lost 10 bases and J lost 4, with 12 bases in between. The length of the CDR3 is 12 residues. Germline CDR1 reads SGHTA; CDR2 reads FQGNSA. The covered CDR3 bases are TGTGCCATCAACAGGGTTGCAGATACG. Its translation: CAINRVADT. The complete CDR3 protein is CAINRVADTQYF.

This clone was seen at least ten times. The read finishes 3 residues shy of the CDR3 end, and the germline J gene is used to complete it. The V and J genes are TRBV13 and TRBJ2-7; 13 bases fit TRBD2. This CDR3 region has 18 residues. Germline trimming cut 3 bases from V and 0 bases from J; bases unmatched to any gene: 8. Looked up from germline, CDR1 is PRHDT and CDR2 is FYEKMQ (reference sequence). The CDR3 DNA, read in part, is TGTGCCAGCAGCTTCCGTCCTCGACTAGCGGGAGGCTCCTACGAG. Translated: CASSFRPRLAGGSYE. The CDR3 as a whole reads CASSFRPRLAGGSYEQYF.

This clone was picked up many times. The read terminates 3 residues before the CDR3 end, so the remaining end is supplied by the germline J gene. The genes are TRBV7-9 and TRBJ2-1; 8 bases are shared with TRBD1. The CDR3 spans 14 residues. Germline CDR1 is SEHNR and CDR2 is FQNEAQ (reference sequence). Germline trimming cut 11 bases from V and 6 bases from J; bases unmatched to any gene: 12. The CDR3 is CAVGYSRGPNEQFF. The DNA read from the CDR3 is TGTGCCGTAGGATATAGCAGGGGGCCCAATGAG.